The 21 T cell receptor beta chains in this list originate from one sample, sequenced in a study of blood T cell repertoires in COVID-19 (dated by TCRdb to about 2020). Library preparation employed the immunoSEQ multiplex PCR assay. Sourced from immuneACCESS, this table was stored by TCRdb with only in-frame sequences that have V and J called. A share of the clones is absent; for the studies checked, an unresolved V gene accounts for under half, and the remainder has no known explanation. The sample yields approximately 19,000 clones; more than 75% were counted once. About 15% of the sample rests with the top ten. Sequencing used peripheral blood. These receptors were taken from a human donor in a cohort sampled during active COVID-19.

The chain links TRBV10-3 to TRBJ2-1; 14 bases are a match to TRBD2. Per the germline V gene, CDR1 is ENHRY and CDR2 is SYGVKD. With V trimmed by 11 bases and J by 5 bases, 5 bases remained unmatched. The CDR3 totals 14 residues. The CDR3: CASGLAGGNNEQFF. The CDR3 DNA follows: TGTGCCTCCGGACTAGCGGGAGGAAACAATGAGCAGTTCTTC.

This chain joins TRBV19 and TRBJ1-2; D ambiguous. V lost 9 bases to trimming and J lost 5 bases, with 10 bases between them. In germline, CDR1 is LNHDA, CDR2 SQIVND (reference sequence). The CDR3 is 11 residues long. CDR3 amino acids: CASRHSYGYTF. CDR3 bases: TGTGCCAGCAGACACTCGTATGGCTACACCTTC.

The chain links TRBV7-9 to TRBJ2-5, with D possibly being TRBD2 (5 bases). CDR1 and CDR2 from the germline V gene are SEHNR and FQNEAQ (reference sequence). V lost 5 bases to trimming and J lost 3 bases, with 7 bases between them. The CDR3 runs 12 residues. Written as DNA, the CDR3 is TGTGCCAGCAGCATTAGCGAAGAGACCCAGTACTTC. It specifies CASSISEETQYF.

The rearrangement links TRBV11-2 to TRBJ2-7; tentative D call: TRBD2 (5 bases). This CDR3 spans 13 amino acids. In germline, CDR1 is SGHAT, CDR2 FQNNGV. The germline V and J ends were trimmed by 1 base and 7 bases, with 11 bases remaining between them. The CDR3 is CASSLAPSGEQYF. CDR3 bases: TGTGCCAGCAGCTTAGCGCCCTCGGGAGAGCAGTACTTC.

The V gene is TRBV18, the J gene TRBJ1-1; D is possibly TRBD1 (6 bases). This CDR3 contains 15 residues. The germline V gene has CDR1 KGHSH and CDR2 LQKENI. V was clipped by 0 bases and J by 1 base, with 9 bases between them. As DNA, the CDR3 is TGTGCCAGCTCACCACCCCAGGGGACGAACACTGAAGCTTTCTTT. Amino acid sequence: CASSPPQGTNTEAFF.

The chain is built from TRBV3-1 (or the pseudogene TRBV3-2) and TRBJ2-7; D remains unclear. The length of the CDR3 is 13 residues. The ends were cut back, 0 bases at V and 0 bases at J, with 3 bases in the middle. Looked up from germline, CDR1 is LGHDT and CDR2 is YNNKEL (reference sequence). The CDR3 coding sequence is TGTGCCAGCAGCCAAGATCACTCCTACGAGCAGTACTTC. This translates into CASSQDHSYEQYF.

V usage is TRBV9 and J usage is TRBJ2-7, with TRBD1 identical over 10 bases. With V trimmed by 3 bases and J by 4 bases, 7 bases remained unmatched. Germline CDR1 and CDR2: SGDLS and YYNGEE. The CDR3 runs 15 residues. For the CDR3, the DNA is TGTGCCAGCAGCGAAACCGGGACAGGGGTTTACGAGCAGTACTTC. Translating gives CASSETGTGVYEQYF.

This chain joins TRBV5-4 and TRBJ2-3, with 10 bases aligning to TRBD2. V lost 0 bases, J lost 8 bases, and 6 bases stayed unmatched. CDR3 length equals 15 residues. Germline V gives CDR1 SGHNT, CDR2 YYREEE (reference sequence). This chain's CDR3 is CASSLGLAGVGTQYF. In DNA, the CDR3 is TGTGCCAGCAGCTTGGGGCTAGCGGGGGTGGGTACGCAGTATTTT. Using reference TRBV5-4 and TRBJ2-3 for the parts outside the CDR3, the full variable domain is ETGVTQSPTHLIKTRGQQVTLRCSSQSGHNTVSWYQQALGQGPQFIFQYYREEENGRGNFPPRFSGLQFPNYSSELNVNALELDDSALYLCASSLGLAGVGTQYFGPGTRLTVL.

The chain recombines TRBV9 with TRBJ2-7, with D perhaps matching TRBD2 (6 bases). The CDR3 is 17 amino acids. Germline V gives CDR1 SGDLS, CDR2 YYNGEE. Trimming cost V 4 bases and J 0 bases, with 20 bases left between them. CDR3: CASSPHLRAGYSYEQYF. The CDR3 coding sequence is TGTGCCAGCAGCCCACACCTTAGAGCGGGCTACTCCTACGAGCAGTACTTC.

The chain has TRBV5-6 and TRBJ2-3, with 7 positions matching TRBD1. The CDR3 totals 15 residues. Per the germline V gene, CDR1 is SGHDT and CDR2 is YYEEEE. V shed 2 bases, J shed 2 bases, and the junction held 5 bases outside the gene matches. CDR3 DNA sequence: TGTGCCAGCAGCTTCTACAGGGGCGCCACAGATACGCAGTATTTT. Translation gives CASSFYRGATDTQYF.

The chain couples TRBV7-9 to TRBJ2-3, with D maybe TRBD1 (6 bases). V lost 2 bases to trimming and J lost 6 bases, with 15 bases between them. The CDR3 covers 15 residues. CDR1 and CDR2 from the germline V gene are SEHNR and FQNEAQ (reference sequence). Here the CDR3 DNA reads TGTGCCAGCAGCTTATCACAGGGAGATATGGATACGCAGTATTTT. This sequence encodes CASSLSQGDMDTQYF.

CDR3 loop: CSVEMGGPKFF. CDR3 bases: TGCAGCGTTGAAATGGGAGGGCCTAAGTTCTTC. The chain combines TRBV29-1 with TRBJ2-1; 7 bases match TRBD2. The CDR3 spans 11 residues. Germline V gene data show CDR1 as SQVTM and CDR2 as ANQGSEA. Trimming at V came to 2 bases and at J to 14 bases, leaving 6 bases not matched to a gene.

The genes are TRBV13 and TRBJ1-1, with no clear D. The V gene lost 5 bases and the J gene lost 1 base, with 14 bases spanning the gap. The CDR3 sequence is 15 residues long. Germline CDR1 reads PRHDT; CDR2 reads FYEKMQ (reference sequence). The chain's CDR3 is CASSKGNRGNTEAFF. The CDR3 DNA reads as TGTGCCAGCAGCAAAGGAAATCGGGGGAACACTGAAGCTTTCTTT.

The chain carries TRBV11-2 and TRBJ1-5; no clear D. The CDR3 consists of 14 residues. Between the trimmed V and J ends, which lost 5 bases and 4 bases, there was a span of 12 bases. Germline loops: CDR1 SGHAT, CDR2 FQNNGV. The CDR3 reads CASSPGGPNQPQHF. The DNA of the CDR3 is TGTGCCAGCAGCCCGGGAGGGCCGAATCAGCCCCAGCATTTT.

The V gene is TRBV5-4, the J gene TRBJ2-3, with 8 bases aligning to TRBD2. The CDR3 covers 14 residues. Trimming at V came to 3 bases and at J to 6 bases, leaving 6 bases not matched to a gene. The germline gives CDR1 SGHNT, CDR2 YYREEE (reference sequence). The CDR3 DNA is TGTGCCAGCAGCTCCGGGGCTAGCGGGGATACGCAGTATTTT. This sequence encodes CASSSGASGDTQYF.

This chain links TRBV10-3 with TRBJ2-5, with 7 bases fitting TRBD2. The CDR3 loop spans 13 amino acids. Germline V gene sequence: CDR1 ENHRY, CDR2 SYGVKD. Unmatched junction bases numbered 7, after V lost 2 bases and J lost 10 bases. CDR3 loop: CAISEGQREGQYF. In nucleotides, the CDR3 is TGTGCCATCAGTGAGGGACAAAGGGAGGGCCAGTACTTC.

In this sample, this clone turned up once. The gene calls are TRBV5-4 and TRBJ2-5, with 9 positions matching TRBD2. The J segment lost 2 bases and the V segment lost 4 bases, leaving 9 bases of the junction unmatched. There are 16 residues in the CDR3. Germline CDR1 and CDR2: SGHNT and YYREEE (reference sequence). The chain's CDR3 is CASSPLPTSGQETQYF. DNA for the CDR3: TGTGCCAGCAGCCCGTTACCGACTAGCGGACAAGAGACCCAGTACTTC.

CDR3 loop: CASSLGTGRDQPQHF. The CDR3 nucleotides are TGTGCCAGCAGTTTGGGGACAGGGCGAGATCAGCCCCAGCATTTT. The chain has TRBV28 and TRBJ1-5, with TRBD1 matching 9 bases. Losses at the gene ends were 3 bases for V and 5 bases for J; bases not matched to a gene: 5. Germline CDR1 is MDHEN and CDR2 is SYDVKM. The CDR3 length is 15 residues.

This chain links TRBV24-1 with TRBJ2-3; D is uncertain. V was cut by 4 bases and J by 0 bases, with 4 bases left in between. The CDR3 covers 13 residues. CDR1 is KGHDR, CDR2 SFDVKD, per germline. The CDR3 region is CATSEASTDTQYF. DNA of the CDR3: TGTGCCACCAGTGAAGCTAGCACAGATACGCAGTATTTT.

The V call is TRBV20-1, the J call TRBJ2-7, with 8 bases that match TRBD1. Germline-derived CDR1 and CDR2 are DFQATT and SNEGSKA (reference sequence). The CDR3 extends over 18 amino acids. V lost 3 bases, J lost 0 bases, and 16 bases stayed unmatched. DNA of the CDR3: TGCAGTGCTAGTCCCTCCCCGTGGGACAGGCCGAGCTCCTACGAGCAGTACTTC. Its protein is CSASPSPWDRPSSYEQYF.

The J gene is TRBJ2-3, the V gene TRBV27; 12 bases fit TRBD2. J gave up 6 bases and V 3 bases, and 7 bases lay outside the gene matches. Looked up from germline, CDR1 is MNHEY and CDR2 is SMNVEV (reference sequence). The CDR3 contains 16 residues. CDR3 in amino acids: CASSFLTSGSVDTQYF. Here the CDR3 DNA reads TGTGCCAGCAGTTTCTTGACTAGCGGGAGTGTGGATACGCAGTATTTT.